This TCR beta chain is from a study of cytomegalovirus exposure and HLA in healthy donors. The wider study: Unique TCR beta sequences numbering about 100 million came from 150 million to 200 million T cells in an earlier analysis.

This clone was counted once. Its antigen is not identified. The CDR3 is 15 amino acids. Germline V gene lookup returns CDR1 SGHRS and CDR2 YFSETQ. The V segment lost 4 bases and the J segment 5 bases; nucleotides outside the gene matches: 11. The PCR employed 60 Vbeta primers together with 13 Jbeta primers. Sequencing used immunoSEQ multiplex PCR; TCRdb keeps in-frame clones, though not all of them. The table includes some 100,000 clones, roughly 76% detected once. Study-wide points: Within a later analysis, the majority of CMV-associated TCR beta chains appeared HLA-restricted.

V and J are TRBV5-1 and TRBJ2-7, with 8 nucleotides matching TRBD2. The clonotype originates from a woman aged 45-60 years in good health and CMV-seropositive. The sequencing sample was made of PBMCs. The CDR3 loop reads CASSAQGLAGNEQYF. In nucleotides, the CDR3 is TGCGCCAGCAGCGCGCAAGGCCTAGCGGGTAACGAGCAGTACTTC.